This TCR beta chain is drawn from a study of T cells in women clearing cervical HPV infection. About the research overall: Cases: HPV16-related CIN3 or worse on histology, a couple of invasive cancers. For cases, blood was sampled a median approximately 150 days after lesion detection, interquartile range roughly 80 to 200 days.

With regard to this clone: The CDR3 end is not reached by the read, which stops 3 residues before it; the germline J gene fills it in.

From germline, CDR1 is SEHNR and CDR2 FQNEAQ (reference sequence). The CDR3 is 15 amino acids. The table came from immunoSEQ multiplex PCR; TCRdb's copy has only in-frame clones and leaves some out. This repertoire includes under 45,000 clones. The sequence came from a woman aged 18 to 75 with a cervical HPV16 infection that either progressed to CIN3+ or cleared (not recorded which). The V call is TRBV7-9, the J call TRBJ2-2; D might be TRBD2 (5 bases). The sequencing input was blood buffy coat. CDR3 in amino acids: CASRLVPTGNSPLFF. CDR3 DNA, as far as it was read: TGTGCCAGCAGACTCGTACCGACGGGGAATTCACCG. Full variable domain (outside the CDR3, taken from reference TRBV7-9 and TRBJ2-2): DTGVSQNPRHKITKRGQNVTFRCDPISEHNRLYWYRQTLGQGPEFLTYFQNEAQLEKSRLLSDRFSAERPKGSFSTLEIQRTEQGDSAMYLCASRLVPTGNSPLFFGEGSRLTVL.